In this sample, the clone carrying this T cell receptor (beta chain) turned up many times. This entry comes from a study of early T cells in non-severe SARS-CoV-2 infection. V shed 0 bases and J shed 4 bases, with 13 bases lying between them. There are 15 residues in the CDR3. Looked up from germline, CDR1 is SQVTM and CDR2 is ANQGSEA. The protocol attached unique molecular identifiers to individual cDNA molecules. In TCRdb, the 5' RACE reads were re-called with MiXCR into one record per CDR3 protein. The table has more than 90,000 distinct CDR3 sequences, 11% seen once; the top ten hold 4% to 5.5%. This receptor was taken from an adult who was a healthcare worker with PCR-confirmed SARS-CoV-2 infection or an uninfected control (not recorded which). The chain combines TRBV29-1 with TRBJ2-1, with D unresolved. Input material: whole blood. The CDR3, as DNA: TGCAGCGTTGAAGAATGGCAAGCCCCGTACAATGAGCAGTTCTTC. This gives the protein CSVEEWQAPYNEQFF.